A single sample gave rise to the 4 T cell receptor beta chains below, sequenced in a study of OX40 agonist ivuxolimab in advanced cancers. Sequencing was performed with immunoSEQ multiplex PCR; in TCRdb, only in-frame clones are kept and a portion is missing. This sample has around 74,000 clones, with roughly 92% found just once. This sample comprised CD4+ or CD8+ T cells sorted from blood, obtained in a trial of the OX40 agonist ivuxolimab. These receptors originate from an adult with an advanced solid tumor such as melanoma, head and neck, liver or kidney cancer.

This chain joins TRBV29-1 and TRBJ2-2; the match to TRBD1 covers 10 bases. Germline-derived CDR1 and CDR2 are SQVTM and ANQGSEA. The length of the CDR3 is 13 residues. The CDR3 DNA sequence: TGCAGTCACGAAGGGACAGGGGCCGGGGAGCTGTTTTTT. Amino acid sequence: CSHEGTGAGELFF.

The V and J genes are TRBV7-9 and TRBJ1-2; 7 bases map to TRBD1. CDR3 length: 12 residues. J gave up 4 bases and V 6 bases, and 2 bases lay outside the gene matches. The germline CDR1 and CDR2 sequences are SEHNR and FQNEAQ (reference sequence). This CDR3 reads CASSTGVYGYTF. CDR3 nucleotides: TGTGCCAGCAGTACAGGGGTCTATGGCTACACCTTC.

The chain combines TRBV11-2 with TRBJ2-7; no reliable D call. Trimming left V 3 bases short and J 0 bases short, with 6 bases between. CDR1 is SGHAT, CDR2 FQNNGV, per germline. The CDR3 is 13 residues long. CDR3 protein: CASSFGSSYEQYF. The CDR3 coding sequence is TGTGCCAGCAGCTTTGGAAGCTCCTACGAGCAGTACTTC.

The rearrangement uses TRBV7-9 and TRBJ2-1; unclear D gene. Germline V gene lookup returns CDR1 SEHNR and CDR2 FQNEAQ (reference sequence). V shed 2 bases and J shed 7 bases, with 6 bases lying between them. This CDR3 comprises 12 residues. The CDR3 region has the DNA TGTGCCAGCAGCTTAAACGAAAATGAGCAGTTCTTC. Amino acid sequence: CASSLNENEQFF. Using reference TRBV7-9 and TRBJ2-1 for the parts outside the CDR3, the full variable domain is DTGVSQNPRHKITKRGQNVTFRCDPISEHNRLYWYRQTLGQGPEFLTYFQNEAQLEKSRLLSDRFSAERPKGSFSTLEIQRTEQGDSAMYLCASSLNENEQFFGPGTRLTVL.